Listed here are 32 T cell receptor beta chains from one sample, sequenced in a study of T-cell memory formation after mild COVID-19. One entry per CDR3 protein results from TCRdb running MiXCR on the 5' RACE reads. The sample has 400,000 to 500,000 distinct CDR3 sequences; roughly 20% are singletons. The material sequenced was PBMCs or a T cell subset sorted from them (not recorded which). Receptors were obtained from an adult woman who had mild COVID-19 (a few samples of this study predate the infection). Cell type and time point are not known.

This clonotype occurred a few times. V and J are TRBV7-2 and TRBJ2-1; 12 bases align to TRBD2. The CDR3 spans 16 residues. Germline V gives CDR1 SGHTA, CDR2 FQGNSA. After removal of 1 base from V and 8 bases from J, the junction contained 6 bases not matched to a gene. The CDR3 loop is CASSLGLAGGPYEQFF. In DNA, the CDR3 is TGTGCCAGCAGCTTAGGTCTAGCGGGGGGGCCTTATGAGCAGTTCTTC.

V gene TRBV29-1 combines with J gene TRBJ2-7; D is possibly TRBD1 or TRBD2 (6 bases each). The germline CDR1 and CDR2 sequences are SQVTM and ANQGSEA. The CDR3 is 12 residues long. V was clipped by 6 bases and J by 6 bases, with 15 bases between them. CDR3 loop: CSVGGGQSEQYF. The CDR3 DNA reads TGCAGCGTCGGGGGCGGGCAGTCCGAGCAGTACTTC.

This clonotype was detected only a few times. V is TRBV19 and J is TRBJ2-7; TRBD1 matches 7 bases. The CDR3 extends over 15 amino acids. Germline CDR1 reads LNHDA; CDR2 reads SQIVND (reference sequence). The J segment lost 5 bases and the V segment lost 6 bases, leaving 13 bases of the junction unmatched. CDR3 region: CASRKVGDRDHEQYF. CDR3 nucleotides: TGTGCCAGTAGGAAGGTTGGAGACAGGGACCACGAGCAGTACTTC.

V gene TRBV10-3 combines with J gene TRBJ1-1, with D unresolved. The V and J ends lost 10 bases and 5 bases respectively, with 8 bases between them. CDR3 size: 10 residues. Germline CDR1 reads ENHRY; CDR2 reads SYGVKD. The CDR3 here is CATRGTEAFF. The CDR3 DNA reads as TGTGCCACCCGAGGGACTGAAGCTTTCTTT.

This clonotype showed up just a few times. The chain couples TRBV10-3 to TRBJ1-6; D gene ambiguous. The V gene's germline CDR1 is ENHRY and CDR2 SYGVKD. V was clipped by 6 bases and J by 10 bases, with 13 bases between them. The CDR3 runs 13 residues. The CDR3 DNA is TGTGCCATCAGCGTAACGGAGAGGTCACCCCTCCACTTT. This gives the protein CAISVTERSPLHF.

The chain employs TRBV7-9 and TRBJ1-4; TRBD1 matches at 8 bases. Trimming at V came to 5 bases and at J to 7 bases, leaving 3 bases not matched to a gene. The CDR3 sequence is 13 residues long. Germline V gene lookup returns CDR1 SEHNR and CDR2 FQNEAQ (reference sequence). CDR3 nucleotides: TGTGCCAGCAGCCAGGGGGCTGGTGAAAAACTGTTTTTT. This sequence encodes CASSQGAGEKLFF.

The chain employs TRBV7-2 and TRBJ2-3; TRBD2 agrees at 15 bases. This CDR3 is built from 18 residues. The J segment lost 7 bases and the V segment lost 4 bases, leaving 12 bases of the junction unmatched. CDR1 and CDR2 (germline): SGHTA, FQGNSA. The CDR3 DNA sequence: TGTGCCAGCAGCTCACAGAAGGGACTAGCGGGAGGAGGGAATACGCAGTATTTT. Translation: CASSSQKGLAGGGNTQYF.

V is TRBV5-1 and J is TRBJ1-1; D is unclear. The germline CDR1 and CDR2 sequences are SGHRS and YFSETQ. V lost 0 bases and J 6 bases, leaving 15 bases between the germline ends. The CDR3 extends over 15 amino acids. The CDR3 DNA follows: TGCGCCAGCAGCTTGGGTGGTGAAGTGGGAGCTGAAGCTTTCTTT. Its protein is CASSLGGEVGAEAFF.

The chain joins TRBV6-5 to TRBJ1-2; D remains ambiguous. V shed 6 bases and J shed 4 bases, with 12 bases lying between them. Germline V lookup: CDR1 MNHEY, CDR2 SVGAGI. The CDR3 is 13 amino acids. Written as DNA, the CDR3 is TGTGCCAGCAGATTGGACGCAGTCTATGGCTACACCTTC. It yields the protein CASRLDAVYGYTF.

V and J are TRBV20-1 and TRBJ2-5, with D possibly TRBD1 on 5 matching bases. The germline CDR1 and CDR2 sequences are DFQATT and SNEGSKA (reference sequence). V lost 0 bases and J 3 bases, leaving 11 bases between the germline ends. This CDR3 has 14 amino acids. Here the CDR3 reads CSARDLAREETQYF. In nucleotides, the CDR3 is TGCAGTGCTAGAGATTTAGCCAGGGAAGAGACCCAGTACTTC.

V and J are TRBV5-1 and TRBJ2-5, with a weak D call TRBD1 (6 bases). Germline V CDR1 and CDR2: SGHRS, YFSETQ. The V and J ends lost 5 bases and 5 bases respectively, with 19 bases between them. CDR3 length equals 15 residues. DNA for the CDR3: TGCGCCAGCAGTTCAAGTCCCGACAGGAGGGAGACCCAGTACTTC. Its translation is CASSSSPDRRETQYF.

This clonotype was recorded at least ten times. CDR3 in amino acids: CASATGVAIYEQYF. CDR3 nucleotides: TGTGCCAGCGCGACAGGAGTAGCGATCTACGAGCAGTACTTC. The V call is TRBV11-2, the J call TRBJ2-7; tentative D call: TRBD1 (6 bases). CDR1 is SGHAT, CDR2 FQNNGV, per germline. V was trimmed by 8 bases and J by 3 bases, leaving 17 bases between them. This CDR3 contains 14 residues. Looking up the rest from reference TRBV11-2 and TRBJ2-7 gives the full variable domain: EAGVAQSPRYKIIEKRQSVAFWCNPISGHATLYWYQQILGQGPKLLIQFQNNGVVDDSQLPKDRFSAERLKGVDSTLKIQPAKLEDSAVYLCASATGVAIYEQYFGPGTRLTVT.

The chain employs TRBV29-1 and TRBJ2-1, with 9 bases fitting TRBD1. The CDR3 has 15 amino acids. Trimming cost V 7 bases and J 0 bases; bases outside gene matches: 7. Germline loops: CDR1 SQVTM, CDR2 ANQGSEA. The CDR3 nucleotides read TGCAGCGCGTTACAGGGGGCAAGCTCCTACAATGAGCAGTTCTTC. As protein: CSALQGASSYNEQFF.

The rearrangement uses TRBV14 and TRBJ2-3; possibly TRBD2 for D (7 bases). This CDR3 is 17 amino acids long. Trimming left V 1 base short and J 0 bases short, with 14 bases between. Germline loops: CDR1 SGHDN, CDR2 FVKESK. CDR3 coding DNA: TGTGCCAGCAGCCAAGTGTACGGGGGGCCTAGCACAGATACGCAGTATTTT. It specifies CASSQVYGGPSTDTQYF. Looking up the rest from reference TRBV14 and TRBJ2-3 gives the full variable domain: EAGVTQFPSHSVIEKGQTVTLRCDPISGHDNLYWYRRVMGKEIKFLLHFVKESKQDESGMPNNRFLAERTGGTYSTLKVQPAELEDSGVYFCASSQVYGGPSTDTQYFGPGTRLTVL.

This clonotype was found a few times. CDR3 residues: CASSLGQYYEQYF. CDR3 nucleotide sequence: TGTGCCAGCAGCTTAGGGCAGTATTACGAGCAGTACTTC. The V gene is TRBV11-2, the J gene TRBJ2-7, with D hard to call. This CDR3 comprises 13 residues. Germline-derived CDR1 and CDR2 are SGHAT and FQNNGV. Trimming pared 1 base from V and 4 bases from J, leaving 8 bases between.

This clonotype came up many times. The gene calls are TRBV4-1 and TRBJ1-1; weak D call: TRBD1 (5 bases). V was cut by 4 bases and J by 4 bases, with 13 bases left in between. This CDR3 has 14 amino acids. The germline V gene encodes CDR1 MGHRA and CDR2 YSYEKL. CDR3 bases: TGCGCCAGCAGCCTGGTAGTGGGGACCACTGAAGCTTTCTTT. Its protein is CASSLVVGTTEAFF.

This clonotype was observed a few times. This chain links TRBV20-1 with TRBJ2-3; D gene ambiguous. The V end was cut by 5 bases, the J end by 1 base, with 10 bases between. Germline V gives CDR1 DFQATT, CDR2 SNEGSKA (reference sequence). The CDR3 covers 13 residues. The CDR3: CSASLSGTDTQYF. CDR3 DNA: TGCAGTGCTTCCCTTTCAGGCACAGATACGCAGTATTTT.

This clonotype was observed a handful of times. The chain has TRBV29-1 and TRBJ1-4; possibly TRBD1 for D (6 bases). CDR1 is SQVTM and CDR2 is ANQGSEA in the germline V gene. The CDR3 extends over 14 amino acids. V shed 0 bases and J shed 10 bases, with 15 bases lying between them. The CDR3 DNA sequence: TGCAGCGTTGAAGACAACCGCGGGGGCGGAAAACTGTTTTTT. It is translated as CSVEDNRGGGKLFF. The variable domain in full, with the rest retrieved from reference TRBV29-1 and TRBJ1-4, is SAVISQKPSRDICQRGTSLTIQCQVDSQVTMMFWYRQQPGQSLTLIATANQGSEATYESGFVIDKFPISRPNLTFSTLTVSNMSPEDSSIYLCSVEDNRGGGKLFFGSGTQLSVL.

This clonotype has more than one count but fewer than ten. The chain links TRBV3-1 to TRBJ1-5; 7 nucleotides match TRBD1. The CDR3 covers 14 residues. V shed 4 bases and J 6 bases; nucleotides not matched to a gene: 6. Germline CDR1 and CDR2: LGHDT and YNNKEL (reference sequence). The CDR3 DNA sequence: TGTGCCAGCAGCCCACAGGGGCGCGGTCAGCCCCAGCATTTT. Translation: CASSPQGRGQPQHF.

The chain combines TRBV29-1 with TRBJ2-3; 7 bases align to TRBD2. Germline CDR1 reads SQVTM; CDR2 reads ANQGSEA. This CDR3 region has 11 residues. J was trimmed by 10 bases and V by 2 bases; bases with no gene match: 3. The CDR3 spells CSVEWGGAQYF. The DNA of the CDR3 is TGCAGCGTTGAATGGGGGGGGGCGCAGTATTTT.

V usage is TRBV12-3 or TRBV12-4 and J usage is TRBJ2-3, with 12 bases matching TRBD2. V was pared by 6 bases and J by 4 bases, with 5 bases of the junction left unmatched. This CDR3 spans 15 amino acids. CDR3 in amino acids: CASSLTSGGSDTQYF. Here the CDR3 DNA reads TGTGCCAGCAGCCTTACTAGCGGGGGGTCAGATACGCAGTATTTT.

The CDR3 nucleotides are TGTGCCACCAGCAGAAAGACGGGACTCAATTACAATGAGCAGTTCTTC. Translated: CATSRKTGLNYNEQFF. This chain joins TRBV15 and TRBJ2-1, with a tentative D call TRBD2 (6 bases). The V end lost 2 bases, the J end lost 4 bases, and 15 bases lay between the germline ends. Per the germline V gene, CDR1 is LNHNV and CDR2 is YYDKDF (reference sequence). The CDR3 runs 16 residues.

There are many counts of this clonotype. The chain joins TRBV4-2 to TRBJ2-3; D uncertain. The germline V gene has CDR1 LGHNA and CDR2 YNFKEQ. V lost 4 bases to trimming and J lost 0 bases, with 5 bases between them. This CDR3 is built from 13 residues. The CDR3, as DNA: TGTGCCAGCAGCCTACGGAGCACAGATACGCAGTATTTT. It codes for CASSLRSTDTQYF.

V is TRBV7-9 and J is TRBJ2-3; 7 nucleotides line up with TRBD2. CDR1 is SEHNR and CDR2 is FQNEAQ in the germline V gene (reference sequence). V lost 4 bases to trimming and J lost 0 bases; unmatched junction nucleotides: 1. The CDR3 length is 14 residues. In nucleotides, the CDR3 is TGTGCCAGCAGCTCAGCGGGAAGCACAGATACGCAGTATTTT. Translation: CASSSAGSTDTQYF.

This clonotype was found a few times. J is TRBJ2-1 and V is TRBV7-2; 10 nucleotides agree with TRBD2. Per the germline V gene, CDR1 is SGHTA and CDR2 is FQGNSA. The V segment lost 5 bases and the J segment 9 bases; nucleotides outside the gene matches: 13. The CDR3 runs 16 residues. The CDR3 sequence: CASSPPGLAGVGEQFF. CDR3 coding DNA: TGTGCCAGCAGCCCCCCCGGGCTAGCGGGAGTGGGTGAGCAGTTCTTC.

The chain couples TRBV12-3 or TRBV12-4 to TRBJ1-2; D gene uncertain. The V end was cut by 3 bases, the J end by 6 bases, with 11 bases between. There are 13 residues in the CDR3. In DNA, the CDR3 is TGTGCCAGCAGTTTCTGGAGCCGGGATGGCTACACCTTC. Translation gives CASSFWSRDGYTF.

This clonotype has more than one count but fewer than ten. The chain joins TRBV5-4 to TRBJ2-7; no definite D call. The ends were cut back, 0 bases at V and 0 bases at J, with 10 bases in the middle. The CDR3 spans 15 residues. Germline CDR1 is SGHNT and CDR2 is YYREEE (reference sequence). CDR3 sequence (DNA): TGTGCCAGCAGCTTGGCGGAGAAAATCTCCTACGAGCAGTACTTC. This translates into CASSLAEKISYEQYF.

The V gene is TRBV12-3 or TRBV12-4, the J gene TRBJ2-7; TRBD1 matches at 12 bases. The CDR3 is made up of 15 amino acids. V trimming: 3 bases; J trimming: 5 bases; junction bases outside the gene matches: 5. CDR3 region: CASSFAGTGGDEQYF. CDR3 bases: TGTGCCAGCAGTTTCGCCGGGACAGGGGGCGACGAGCAGTACTTC.

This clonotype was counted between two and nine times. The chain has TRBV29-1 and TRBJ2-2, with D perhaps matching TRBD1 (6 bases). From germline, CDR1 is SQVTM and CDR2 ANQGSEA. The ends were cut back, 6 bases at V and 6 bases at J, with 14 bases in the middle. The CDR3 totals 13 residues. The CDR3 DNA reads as TGCAGCGTCGTAAGGACAGCCGCCGGGGAGCTGTTTTTT. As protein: CSVVRTAAGELFF.

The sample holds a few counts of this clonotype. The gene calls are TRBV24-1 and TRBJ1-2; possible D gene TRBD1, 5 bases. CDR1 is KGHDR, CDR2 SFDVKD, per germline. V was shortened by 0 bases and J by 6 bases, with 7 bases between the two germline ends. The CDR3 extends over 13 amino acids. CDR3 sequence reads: CATSDLRGHGYTF. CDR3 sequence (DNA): TGTGCCACCAGTGATTTGAGGGGTCATGGCTACACCTTC.

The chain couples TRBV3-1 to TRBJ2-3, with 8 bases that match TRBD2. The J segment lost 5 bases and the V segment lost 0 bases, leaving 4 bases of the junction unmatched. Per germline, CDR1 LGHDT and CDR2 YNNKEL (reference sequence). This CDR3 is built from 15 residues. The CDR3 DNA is TGTGCCAGCAGCCAAGATCCCCTAGCGGGAGATACGCAGTATTTT. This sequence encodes CASSQDPLAGDTQYF.

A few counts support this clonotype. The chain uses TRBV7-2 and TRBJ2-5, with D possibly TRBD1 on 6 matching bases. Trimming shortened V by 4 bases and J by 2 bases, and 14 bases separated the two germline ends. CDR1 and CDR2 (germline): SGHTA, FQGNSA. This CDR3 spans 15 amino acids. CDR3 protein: CASSYGGGQQETQYF. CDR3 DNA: TGTGCCAGCAGCTATGGGGGCGGACAGCAAGAGACCCAGTACTTC. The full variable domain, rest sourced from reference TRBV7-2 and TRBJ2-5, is GAGVSQSPSNKVTEKGKDVELRCDPISGHTALYWYRQSLGQGLEFLIYFQGNSAPDKSGLPSDRFSAERTGGSVSTLTIQRTQQEDSAVYLCASSYGGGQQETQYFGPGTRLLVL.